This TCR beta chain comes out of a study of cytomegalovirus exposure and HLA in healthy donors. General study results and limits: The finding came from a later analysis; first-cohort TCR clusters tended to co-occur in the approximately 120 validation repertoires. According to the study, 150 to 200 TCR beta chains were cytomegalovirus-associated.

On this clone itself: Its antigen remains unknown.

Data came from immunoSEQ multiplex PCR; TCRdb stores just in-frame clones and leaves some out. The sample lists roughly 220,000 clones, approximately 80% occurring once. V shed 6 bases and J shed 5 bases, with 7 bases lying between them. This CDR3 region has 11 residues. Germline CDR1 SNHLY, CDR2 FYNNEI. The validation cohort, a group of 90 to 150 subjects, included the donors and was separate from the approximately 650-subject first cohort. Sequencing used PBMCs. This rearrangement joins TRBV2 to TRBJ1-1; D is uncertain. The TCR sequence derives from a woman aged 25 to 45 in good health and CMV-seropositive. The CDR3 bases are TGTGCCAGCAGGTCAGGAACTGAAGCTTTCTTT. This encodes CASRSGTEAFF.